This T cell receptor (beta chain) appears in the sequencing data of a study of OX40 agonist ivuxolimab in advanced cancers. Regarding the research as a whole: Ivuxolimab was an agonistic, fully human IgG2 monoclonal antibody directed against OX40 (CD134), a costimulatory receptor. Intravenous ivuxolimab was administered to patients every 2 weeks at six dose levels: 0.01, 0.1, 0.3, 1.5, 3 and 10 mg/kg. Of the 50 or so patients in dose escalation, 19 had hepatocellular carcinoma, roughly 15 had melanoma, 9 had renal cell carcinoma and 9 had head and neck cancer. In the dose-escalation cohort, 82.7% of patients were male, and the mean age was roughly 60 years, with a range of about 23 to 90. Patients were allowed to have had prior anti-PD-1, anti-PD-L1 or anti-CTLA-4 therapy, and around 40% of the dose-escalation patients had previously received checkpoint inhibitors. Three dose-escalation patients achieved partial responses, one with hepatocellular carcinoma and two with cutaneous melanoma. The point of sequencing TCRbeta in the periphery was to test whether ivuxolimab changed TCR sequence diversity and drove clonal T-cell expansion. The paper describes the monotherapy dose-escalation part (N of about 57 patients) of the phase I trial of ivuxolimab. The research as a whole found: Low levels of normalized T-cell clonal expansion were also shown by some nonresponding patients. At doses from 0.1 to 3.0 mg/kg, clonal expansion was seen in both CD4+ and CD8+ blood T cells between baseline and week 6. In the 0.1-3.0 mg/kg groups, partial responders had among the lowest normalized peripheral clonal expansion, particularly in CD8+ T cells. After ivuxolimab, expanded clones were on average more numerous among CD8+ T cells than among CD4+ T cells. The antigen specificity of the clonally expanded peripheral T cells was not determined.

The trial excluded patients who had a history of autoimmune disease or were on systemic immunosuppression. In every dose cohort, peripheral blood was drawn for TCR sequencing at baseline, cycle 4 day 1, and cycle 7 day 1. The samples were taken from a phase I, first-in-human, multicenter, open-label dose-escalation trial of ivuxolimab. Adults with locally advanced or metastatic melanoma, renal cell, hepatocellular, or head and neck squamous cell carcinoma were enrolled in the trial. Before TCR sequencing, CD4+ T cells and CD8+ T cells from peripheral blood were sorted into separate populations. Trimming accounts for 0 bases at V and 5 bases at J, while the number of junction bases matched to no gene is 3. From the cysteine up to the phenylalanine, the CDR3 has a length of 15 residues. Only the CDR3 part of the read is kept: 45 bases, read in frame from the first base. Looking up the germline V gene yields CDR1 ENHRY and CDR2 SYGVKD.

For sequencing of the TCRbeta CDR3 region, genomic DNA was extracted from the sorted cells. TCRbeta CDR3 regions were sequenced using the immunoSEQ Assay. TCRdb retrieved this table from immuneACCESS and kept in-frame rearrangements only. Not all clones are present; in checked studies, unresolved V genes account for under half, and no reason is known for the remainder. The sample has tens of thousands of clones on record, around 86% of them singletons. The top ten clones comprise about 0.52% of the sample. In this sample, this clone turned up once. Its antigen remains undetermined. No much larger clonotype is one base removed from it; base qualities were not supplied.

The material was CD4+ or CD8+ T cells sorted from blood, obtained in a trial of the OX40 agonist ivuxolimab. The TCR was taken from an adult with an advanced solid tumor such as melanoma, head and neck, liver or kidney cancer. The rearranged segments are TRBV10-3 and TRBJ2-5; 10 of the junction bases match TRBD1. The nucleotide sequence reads TGTGCCATCAGTGAGTCGGGACAGGGGAGGGAGACCCAGTACTTC. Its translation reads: CAISESGQGRETQYF.